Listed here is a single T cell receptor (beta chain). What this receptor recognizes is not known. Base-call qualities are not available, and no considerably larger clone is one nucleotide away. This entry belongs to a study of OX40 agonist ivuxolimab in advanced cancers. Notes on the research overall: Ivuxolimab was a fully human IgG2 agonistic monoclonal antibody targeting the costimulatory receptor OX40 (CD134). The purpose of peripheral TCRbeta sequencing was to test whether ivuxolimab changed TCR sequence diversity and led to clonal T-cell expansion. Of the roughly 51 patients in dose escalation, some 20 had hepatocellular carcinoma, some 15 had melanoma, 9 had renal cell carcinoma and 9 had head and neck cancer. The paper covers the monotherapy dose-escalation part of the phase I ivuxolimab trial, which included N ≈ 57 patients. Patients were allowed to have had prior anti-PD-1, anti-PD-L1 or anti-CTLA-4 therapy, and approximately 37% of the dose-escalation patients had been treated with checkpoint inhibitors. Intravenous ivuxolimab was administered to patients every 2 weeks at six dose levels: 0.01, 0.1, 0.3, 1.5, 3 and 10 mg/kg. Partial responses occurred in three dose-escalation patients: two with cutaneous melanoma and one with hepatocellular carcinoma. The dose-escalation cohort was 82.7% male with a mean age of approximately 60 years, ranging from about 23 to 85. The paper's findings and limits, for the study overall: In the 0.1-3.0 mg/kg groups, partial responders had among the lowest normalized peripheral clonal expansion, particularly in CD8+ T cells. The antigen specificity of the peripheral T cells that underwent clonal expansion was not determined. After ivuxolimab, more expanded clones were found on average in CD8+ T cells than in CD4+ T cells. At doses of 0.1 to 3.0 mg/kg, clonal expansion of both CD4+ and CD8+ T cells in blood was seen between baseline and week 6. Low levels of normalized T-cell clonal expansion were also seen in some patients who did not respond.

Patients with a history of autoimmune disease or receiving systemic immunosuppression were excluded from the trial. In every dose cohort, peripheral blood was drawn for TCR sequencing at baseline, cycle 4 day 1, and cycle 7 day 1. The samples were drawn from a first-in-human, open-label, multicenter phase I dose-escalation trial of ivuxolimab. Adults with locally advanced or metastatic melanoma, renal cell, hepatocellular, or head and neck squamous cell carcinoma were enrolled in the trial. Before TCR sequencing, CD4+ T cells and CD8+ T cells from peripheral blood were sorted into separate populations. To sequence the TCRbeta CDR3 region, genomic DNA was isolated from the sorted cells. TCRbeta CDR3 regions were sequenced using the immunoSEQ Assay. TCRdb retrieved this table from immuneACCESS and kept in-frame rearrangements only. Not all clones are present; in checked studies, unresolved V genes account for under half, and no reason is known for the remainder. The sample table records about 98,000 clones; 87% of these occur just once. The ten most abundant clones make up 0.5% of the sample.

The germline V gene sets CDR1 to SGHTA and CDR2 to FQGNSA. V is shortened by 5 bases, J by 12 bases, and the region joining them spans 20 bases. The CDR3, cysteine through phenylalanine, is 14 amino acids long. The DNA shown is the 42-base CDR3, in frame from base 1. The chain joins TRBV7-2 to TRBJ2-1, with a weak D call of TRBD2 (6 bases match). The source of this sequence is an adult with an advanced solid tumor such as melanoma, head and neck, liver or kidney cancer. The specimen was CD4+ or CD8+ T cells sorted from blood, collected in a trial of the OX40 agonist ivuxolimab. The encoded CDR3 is CASSPFIWSGGQFF. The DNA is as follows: TGTGCCAGCAGCCCTTTCATATGGTCCGGGGGGCAGTTCTTC.